The source of this TCR beta chain is a study of T cell changes during pregnancy in multiple sclerosis (dated by TCRdb to between 2018 and 2020). Describing the broader study: The study examined how the T cell repertoire changed over the course of pregnancy in women with multiple sclerosis.

Receptors were amplified or captured by the immunoSEQ multiplex PCR assay. Drawn from immuneACCESS, this table holds only the in-frame rearrangements with V and J called that TCRdb kept. Clones are partly lost; checked studies trace under half to an unresolved V gene and leave the rest unexplained. This sample comprises more than 35,000 clones, approximately 89% of them detected only once. Clones ranked in the top ten supply 0.6% to 0.9% of the sample. Note on this clone: No cognate antigen has been identified for it. Base-call qualities are not available, and no considerably larger clone is one nucleotide away.

At the junction V is shortened by 3 bases and J by 9 bases; bases outside the gene matches: 7. Including the terminal cysteine and phenylalanine, the CDR3 comprises 15 residues. The DNA shown is the 45-base CDR3, in frame from base 1. The germline V gene specifies LGHNA as CDR1 and YNFKEQ as CDR2. The chain employs TRBV4-2 and TRBJ2-1, and 11 junctional nucleotides match TRBD2. The clonotype was recovered from a female donor in good health, enrolled as a control in a pregnancy study. Sequences were derived from CD4+ T cells from peripheral blood mononuclear cells, sampled after pregnancy. The nucleotides read TGTGCCAGCAGCCAGCAGTTAGCGGGGGGGATTGAGCAGTTCTTC. Its protein product is CASSQQLAGGIEQFF.